What follows are 9 T cell receptor beta chains derived from one specimen sequenced in a study of breast tumors, draining lymph nodes, adjacent tissues. TCRdb processed the multiplex PCR reads anew with MiXCR; each CDR3 protein has one entry. The sample yields about 21,000 distinct CDR3 sequences, 25% to 35% seen once. The material sequenced was breast tumor tissue. These TCRs come from a female donor with breast cancer. Some clones in this sample may be carry-over from other donors' samples.

The chain is built from TRBV20-1 and TRBJ2-1, with 8 bases lining up with TRBD2. Germline assignment: CDR1 DFQATT and CDR2 SNEGSKA (reference sequence). The CDR3 is made up of 13 amino acids. After removal of 8 bases from V and 7 bases from J, the junction contained 10 bases not matched to a gene. DNA for the CDR3: TGCAGTCAAAGCCGGGGGGGACTAAATGAGCAGTTCTTC. Protein product: CSQSRGGLNEQFF.

This clonotype is medium-sized in the sample. The chain recombines TRBV7-8 with TRBJ1-6, with 8 bases identical to TRBD1. V shed 5 bases and J 2 bases; nucleotides not matched to a gene: 2. The CDR3 length is 15 residues. Germline V lookup: CDR1 SGHVS, CDR2 FQNEAQ. The CDR3 region is CASSEDRAYNSPLHF. CDR3 DNA: TGTGCCAGCAGCGAGGACAGGGCCTATAATTCACCCCTCCACTTT.

This clonotype was seen many times. V is TRBV27 and J is TRBJ2-7, with 7 bases matching TRBD1. Unmatched junction bases numbered 7, after V lost 2 bases and J lost 9 bases. The CDR3 loop spans 13 amino acids. CDR1 is MNHEY, CDR2 SMNVEV, per germline (reference sequence). CDR3: CASSLRQGVGQYF. DNA of the CDR3: TGTGCCAGCAGTTTAAGACAGGGTGTGGGGCAGTACTTC.

This clonotype counts as medium-sized (0.01 to 0.1%). The V call is TRBV11-2, the J call TRBJ2-7; maybe TRBD1 (8 bases). CDR3 length equals 14 residues. V gave up 1 base and J gave up 9 bases, with 16 bases separating them. CDR1 SGHAT and CDR2 FQNNGV come from the germline V gene. Here the CDR3 reads CASSLGGGQVGQYF. CDR3 nucleotide sequence: TGTGCCAGCAGCTTAGGCGGGGGACAGGTTGGGCAGTACTTC.

There are many counts of this clonotype. The CDR3: CAWGLSDTEAFF. CDR3 nucleotide sequence: TGTGCCTGGGGGCTTTCGGACACTGAAGCTTTCTTT. V and J are TRBV30 and TRBJ1-1; D is ambiguous. Trimming left V 5 bases short and J 3 bases short, with 10 bases between. Per germline, CDR1 GTSNPN and CDR2 SVGIG (reference sequence). This CDR3 is 12 amino acids long.

This clonotype has ten or more counts. The chain is built from TRBV4-1 and TRBJ2-3; D is possibly TRBD2 (6 bases). Per germline, CDR1 MGHRA and CDR2 YSYEKL. V lost 4 bases, J lost 2 bases, and 13 bases lay in between. The CDR3 spans 15 residues. CDR3 sequence: CASSLGTVPTDTQYF. The CDR3 DNA reads as TGCGCCAGCAGCCTAGGGACTGTTCCCACAGATACGCAGTATTTT.

There are a few counts of this clonotype. A single base separates this from a much larger clone, so it may be a read error. This rearrangement joins TRBV19 to TRBJ1-2; 7 bases agree with TRBD1. V gave up 3 bases and J gave up 5 bases; unmatched junction bases: 9. This CDR3 spans 15 amino acids. Germline CDR1 LNHDA, CDR2 SQIVND (reference sequence). The CDR3 loop is CASSILGQVYYGYTF. CDR3 bases: TGTGCCAGTAGTATCCTTGGACAGGTCTATTATGGCTACACCTTC.

This clonotype was observed at least ten times. CDR3 loop: CASSREASADTQYF. The CDR3 region has the DNA TGTGCCAGCAGCCGGGAAGCCTCCGCAGATACGCAGTATTTT. The chain combines TRBV11-3 with TRBJ2-3; a possible D gene is TRBD2 (5 bases). V dropped 5 bases and J dropped 4 bases, with 13 bases sitting between them. This CDR3 spans 14 amino acids. Per the germline V gene, CDR1 is SGHNT and CDR2 is YENEEA.

On this clonotype itself: The germline gene is not matched at one end of the junction; a read error may be the cause. The chain is built from TRBV14 and TRBJ2-7; a weak D match, TRBD2 (6 bases). CDR3 length: 12 residues. Germline lookup yields CDR1 SGHDN and CDR2 FVKESK. CDR3 sequence (DNA): TGTGCCAGCAGCCAAGACAGACTAGGGATCCTCTTC. Translation: CASSQDRLGILF.